The next 10 T cell receptor beta chains were all read from a single sample in a study of cytotoxic CD8 clonotypes in ibrutinib-treated CLL. Profiled with immunoSEQ multiplex PCR; TCRdb holds only in-frame clones, not every one. Among about 120,000 clones, about 50% were seen once, and the ten largest hold 37%. Sequences were derived from PBMCs, sampled after 24 months of ibrutinib treatment. The source is a human donor with chronic lymphocytic leukemia.

This clone was counted a few times. The rearrangement uses TRBV9 and TRBJ2-1; 10 bases match TRBD2. There are 17 residues in the CDR3. Germline trimming cut 3 bases from V and 1 base from J; bases unmatched to any gene: 7. Per the germline V gene, CDR1 is SGDLS and CDR2 is YYNGEE. CDR3 nucleotides: TGTGCCAGCAGCGCCGGACTAGCGGCTACTTCCTACAATGAGCAGTTCTTC. This codes for CASSAGLAATSYNEQFF.

The table lists this clone with a few counts. The gene calls are TRBV23-1 and TRBJ1-1; 7 bases map to TRBD1. TRBV23-1 is labeled an ORF, and its function is uncertain. Trimming at V came to 0 bases and at J to 0 bases, leaving 10 bases not matched to a gene. The CDR3 is 18 amino acids. The CDR3 region is CASSQSTLDRSMNTEAFF. The CDR3 DNA is TGCGCCAGCAGTCAATCGACCCTGGACAGGTCTATGAACACTGAAGCTTTCTTT.

This sequence joins TRBV6-5 and TRBJ1-2; TRBD1 matches 8 bases. Looked up from germline, CDR1 is MNHEY and CDR2 is SVGAGI. The trim removed 0 bases at V and 8 bases at J, leaving 5 bases unmatched. This CDR3 is built from 14 residues. As DNA, the CDR3 is TGTGCCAGCAGTTACTCTCCGACAGGGGAGGGCTACACCTTC. This encodes CASSYSPTGEGYTF.

The chain joins TRBV5-1 to TRBJ1-1; possibly TRBD1 for D (6 bases). From germline, CDR1 is SGHRS and CDR2 YFSETQ. This CDR3 is built from 14 residues. V lost 0 bases, J lost 10 bases, and 16 bases lay in between. DNA of the CDR3: TGCGCCAGCAGCTTGGGACAGGAAGGTTTTAGAGCTTTCTTT. Amino acid sequence: CASSLGQEGFRAFF.

Of note for this clone: The identical CDR3 is also encoded by other nucleotide sequences in the sample. Written as DNA, the CDR3 is TGCGCCAGCAGCTTGGGGGGAAGCACAGATACGCAGTATTTT. Amino acids: CASSLGGSTDTQYF. V usage is TRBV5-1 and J usage is TRBJ2-3; D ambiguous. V lost 0 bases and J lost 0, with 5 bases in between. The CDR3 has 14 amino acids. In germline, CDR1 is SGHRS, CDR2 YFSETQ.

This clone came up a few times. CDR3 in DNA: TGTGCCAGCAGCTTTACCACAGGGGGTAATTCACCCCTCCACTTT. Residues: CASSFTTGGNSPLHF. The chain joins TRBV13 to TRBJ1-6, with 8 bases that match TRBD1. J gave up 6 bases and V 3 bases, and 4 bases lay outside the gene matches. Germline V lookup: CDR1 PRHDT, CDR2 FYEKMQ (reference sequence). The CDR3 contains 15 residues.

The chain uses TRBV5-1 and TRBJ1-2; D is perhaps TRBD1 (5 bases). The V gene's germline CDR1 is SGHRS and CDR2 YFSETQ. The ends were cut back, 4 bases at V and 12 bases at J, with 22 bases in the middle. The CDR3 has 14 amino acids. The CDR3 DNA reads TGCGCCAGCAGCCTAGGGACTGACCTTTCGGAGAACACCTTC. The encoded protein is CASSLGTDLSENTF.

The chain recombines TRBV9 with TRBJ1-2; D unresolved. V lost 2 bases, J lost 7 bases, and 15 bases lay in between. The CDR3 runs to 14 residues. Germline lookup yields CDR1 SGDLS and CDR2 YYNGEE. The chain's CDR3 is CASSVDSGGGGYTF. The CDR3 nucleotides are TGTGCCAGCAGCGTCGACTCCGGTGGAGGTGGCTACACCTTC. The full variable domain, completed using reference TRBV9 and TRBJ1-2, is DSGVTQTPKHLITATGQRVTLRCSPRSGDLSVYWYQQSLDQGLQFLIQYYNGEERAKGNILERFSAQQFPDLHSELNLSSLELGDSALYFCASSVDSGGGGYTFGSGTRLTVV.

The V gene is TRBV15, the J gene TRBJ2-3, with no clear D. The length of the CDR3 is 15 residues. Germline V gene sequence: CDR1 LNHNV, CDR2 YYDKDF (reference sequence). Trimming took off 0 bases at V and 0 bases at J, with 7 bases between the two ends. Here the CDR3 DNA reads TGTGCCACCAGCAGAGATGTGGTTAGCACAGATACGCAGTATTTT. It specifies CATSRDVVSTDTQYF. The complete variable domain, with remaining parts taken from reference TRBV15 and TRBJ2-3, reads DAMVIQNPRYQVTQFGKPVTLSCSQTLNHNVMYWYQQKSSQAPKLLFHYYDKDFNNEADTPDNFQSRRPNTSFCFLDIRSPGLGDTAMYLCATSRDVVSTDTQYFGPGTRLTVL.

The chain combines TRBV29-1 with TRBJ1-2; tentatively, D is TRBD1 (5 bases). CDR3 size: 11 residues. The ends were cut back, 5 bases at V and 7 bases at J, with 11 bases in the middle. Germline V gene data show CDR1 as SQVTM and CDR2 as ANQGSEA. CDR3 region: CSVFTGAGYTF. The CDR3 DNA is TGCAGCGTTTTTACAGGTGCTGGCTACACCTTC.